Below, 22 T cell receptor beta chains from the same sample are listed, as sequenced in a study of T cell responses to AZD1222 COVID-19 vaccine. Libraries were prepared by immunoSEQ multiplex PCR; TCRdb keeps only in-frame clonotypes and omits some of them. Of some 200,000 clones in the sample, approximately 91% were seen once. The specimen was peripheral blood, collected on day 0 of AZD1222 vaccination. The receptors originated from an adult in good health.

With regard to this clone: Different DNA sequences within this sample yield the same CDR3. V and J are TRBV6-2 or TRBV6-3 and TRBJ1-1; no clear D gene. Trimming removed 3 bases from V and 1 base from J, with 9 bases in between. This CDR3 has 14 residues. Germline V gene sequence: CDR1 MNHEY, CDR2 SVGEGT. CDR3 amino acids: CASSYSRGNTEAFF. In DNA form, the CDR3 reads TGTGCCAGCAGTTATTCGAGAGGGAACACTGAAGCTTTCTTT.

The chain is built from TRBV3-1 (or the pseudogene TRBV3-2) and TRBJ1-3, with TRBD1 identical over 8 bases. The CDR3 covers 18 residues. The germline V gene encodes CDR1 LGHDT and CDR2 YNNKEL (reference sequence). J gave up 4 bases and V 0 bases, and 11 bases lay outside the gene matches. The CDR3 DNA reads as TGTGCCAGCAGCCAAGACACCTGGACAGGGTTAGAGGGAAACACCATATATTTT. Translated: CASSQDTWTGLEGNTIYF.

J is TRBJ2-7 and V is TRBV5-5; D is unresolved. Germline V gene lookup returns CDR1 SGHKS and CDR2 YYEKEE (reference sequence). Trimming cost V 1 base and J 3 bases, with 8 bases left between them. This CDR3 has 13 residues. The CDR3 region has the DNA TGTGCCAGCAGCTTGAGTAGATACTACGAGCAGTACTTC. It codes for CASSLSRYYEQYF.

This clone came up once. The chain has TRBV12-2 and TRBJ2-7; the table's D call, TRBD1, was not checked against the DNA. TRBV12-2 is recorded as a pseudogene. The CDR3 extends over 18 amino acids. CDR3 protein: CASRLTTLSGTGTYEQYF. In nucleotides, the CDR3 is TGTGCAAGTCGCTTAACAACCCTCTCCGGGACAGGGACCTACGAGCAGTACTTC.

The chain uses TRBV6-5 and TRBJ1-5; tentatively, D is TRBD1 (5 bases). The V and J ends lost 8 bases and 0 bases respectively, with 11 bases between them. Looked up from germline, CDR1 is MNHEY and CDR2 is SVGAGI. The CDR3 contains 14 residues. This CDR3 is CASVTGYSNQPQHF. CDR3 coding DNA: TGTGCCAGCGTAACAGGATATAGCAATCAGCCCCAGCATTTT.

The chain joins TRBV6-5 to TRBJ1-5; TRBD1 might be the D (5 bases). V was clipped by 7 bases and J by 4 bases, with 11 bases between them. The CDR3 spans 13 residues. Germline V gives CDR1 MNHEY, CDR2 SVGAGI. The CDR3 reads CASIRGPNQPQHF. CDR3 in DNA: TGTGCCAGCATAAGGGGACCTAATCAGCCCCAGCATTTT.

The CDR3 sequence: CASSVDPGGGYTF. CDR3 nucleotide sequence: TGTGCCAGCAGCGTAGATCCCGGCGGGGGCTACACCTTC. This chain connects TRBV9 to TRBJ1-2, with D unresolved. Germline CDR1 reads SGDLS; CDR2 reads YYNGEE. The CDR3 runs to 13 residues. V was pared by 0 bases and J by 8 bases, with 11 bases between.

V is TRBV4-3 and J is TRBJ1-5; the D is unclear. Germline V gives CDR1 LGHNA, CDR2 YSLEER. CDR3 size: 14 residues. V lost 0 bases to trimming and J lost 4 bases, with 7 bases between them. CDR3 sequence: CASSQDGGNQPQHF. CDR3 bases: TGCGCCAGCAGCCAAGATGGTGGAAATCAGCCCCAGCATTTT.

The rearrangement joins TRBV2 to TRBJ2-2; D is ambiguous. CDR3 size: 15 residues. V dropped 7 bases and J dropped 5 bases, with 17 bases sitting between them. Germline lookup yields CDR1 SNHLY and CDR2 FYNNEI. The CDR3 sequence: CASIEVEQLTGELFF. CDR3 nucleotides: TGTGCCAGCATTGAGGTCGAACAGTTGACCGGGGAGCTGTTTTTT.

V gene TRBV19 combines with J gene TRBJ1-5; TRBD1 is a possible D gene (5 bases). The CDR3 has 14 amino acids. Germline V gene lookup returns CDR1 LNHDA and CDR2 SQIVND (reference sequence). V dropped 5 bases and J dropped 4 bases, with 12 bases sitting between them. The CDR3 loop reads CASSVQGLNQPQHF. In DNA form, the CDR3 reads TGTGCCAGTAGTGTGCAGGGCCTTAATCAGCCCCAGCATTTT.

CDR3 in amino acids: CASSFGTQETQYF. For the CDR3, the DNA is TGTGCCAGCAGCTTCGGCACACAAGAGACCCAGTACTTC. The gene calls are TRBV7-3 and TRBJ2-5; D ambiguous. CDR1 is SGHTA and CDR2 is FQGTGA in the germline V gene. V was clipped by 3 bases and J by 2 bases, with 7 bases between them. The CDR3 is 13 amino acids. The full variable domain, in which reference TRBV7-3 and TRBJ2-5 provide the parts outside the CDR3, is GAGVSQTPSNKVTEKGKYVELRCDPISGHTALYWYRQSLGQGPEFLIYFQGTGAADDSGLPNDRFFAVRPEGSVSTLKIQRTERGDSAVYLCASSFGTQETQYFGPGTRLLVL.

The genes are TRBV6-5 and TRBJ2-3; no clear D gene. V lost 7 bases to trimming and J lost 4 bases, with 9 bases between them. The length of the CDR3 is 12 residues. The V gene's germline CDR1 is MNHEY and CDR2 SVGAGI. The CDR3 loop is CASKNGADTQYF. In nucleotides, the CDR3 is TGTGCCAGCAAAAATGGGGCAGATACGCAGTATTTT.

The genes are TRBV7-9 and TRBJ1-6; 7 positions agree with TRBD1. The CDR3 totals 17 residues. From germline, CDR1 is SEHNR and CDR2 FQNEAQ (reference sequence). V lost 5 bases and J lost 7; bases outside the gene matches: 14. CDR3 amino acids: CASSASGTEGPNSPLHF. The CDR3 nucleotides read TGTGCCAGCAGCGCCTCCGGGACAGAGGGCCCGAATTCACCCCTCCACTTT.

The chain employs TRBV7-2 and TRBJ1-4, with 9 bases identical to TRBD1. Germline V gene sequence: CDR1 SGHTA, CDR2 FQGNSA. The CDR3 has 14 amino acids. J lost 5 bases, V lost 5 bases, and 3 bases had no gene match. This CDR3 is CASSRDRANEKLFF. As DNA, the CDR3 is TGTGCCAGCAGCCGGGACAGGGCGAATGAAAAACTGTTTTTT. The entire variable domain, with the rest obtained from reference TRBV7-2 and TRBJ1-4, is as follows: GAGVSQSPSNKVTEKGKDVELRCDPISGHTALYWYRQSLGQGLEFLIYFQGNSAPDKSGLPSDRFSAERTGGSVSTLTIQRTQQEDSAVYLCASSRDRANEKLFFGSGTQLSVL.

The chain carries TRBV20-1 and TRBJ2-7, with D maybe TRBD2 (5 bases). The CDR3 is 13 residues long. Germline loops: CDR1 DFQATT, CDR2 SNEGSKA (reference sequence). Trimming left V 3 bases short and J 3 bases short, with 12 bases between. CDR3 region: CSASEGMSYEQYF. The CDR3 nucleotides read TGCAGTGCTAGTGAGGGAATGAGCTACGAGCAGTACTTC.

The genes are TRBV29-1 and TRBJ2-1; TRBD1 matches 7 bases. CDR3 length equals 17 residues. CDR1 is SQVTM and CDR2 is ANQGSEA in the germline V gene. Trimming took 7 bases from V and 3 from J; bases not matched to a gene: 18. CDR3 sequence: CSGAADTGDVDYNEQFF. Here the CDR3 DNA reads TGCAGCGGAGCAGCCGATACAGGGGACGTGGACTACAATGAGCAGTTCTTC.

V and J are TRBV18 and TRBJ2-1; TRBD1 agrees at 7 bases. The CDR3 extends over 15 amino acids. V was pared by 5 bases and J by 7 bases, with 11 bases of the junction left unmatched. Germline CDR1 and CDR2: KGHSH and LQKENI. The CDR3 DNA sequence: TGTGCCAGCTCAACCTTGACAGGGATGTGGAATGAGCAGTTCTTC. This sequence encodes CASSTLTGMWNEQFF. The whole variable domain, remainder taken from reference TRBV18 and TRBJ2-1, is NAGVMQNPRHLVRRRGQEARLRCSPMKGHSHVYWYRQLPEEGLKFMVYLQKENIIDESGMPKERFSAEFPKEGPSILRIQQVVRGDSAAYFCASSTLTGMWNEQFFGPGTRLTVL.

Here the CDR3 DNA reads TGTGCCAGCAGCACATCTATCAGGGGGCGCAGGGACACTGAAGCTTTCTTT. Amino acid sequence: CASSTSIRGRRDTEAFF. V and J are TRBV13 and TRBJ1-1, with 8 bases that match TRBD1. V was clipped by 5 bases and J by 3 bases; unmatched bases: 14. This CDR3 contains 17 residues. Germline loops: CDR1 PRHDT, CDR2 FYEKMQ (reference sequence).

The chain has TRBV10-3 and TRBJ1-1; D is unclear. The germline V gene encodes CDR1 ENHRY and CDR2 SYGVKD. CDR3 size: 11 residues. V lost 10 bases and J 8 bases, leaving 14 bases between the germline ends. In DNA form, the CDR3 reads TGTGCCAGCGGAGGAACGGGGGAAGCTTTCTTT. It is translated as CASGGTGEAFF.

The chain joins TRBV11-3 to TRBJ2-2; perhaps TRBD2 as D (6 bases). CDR3 length equals 15 residues. V was pared by 0 bases and J by 3 bases, with 8 bases between. The V gene's germline CDR1 is SGHNT and CDR2 YENEEA. The CDR3 bases are TGTGCCAGCAGCTTAGATTGGGAGGACACCGGGGAGCTGTTTTTT. Protein sequence: CASSLDWEDTGELFF.

The V and J genes are TRBV21-1 and TRBJ1-5; the D call TRBD1 from the table was never checked on the DNA. TRBV21-1 is classified as a pseudogene. CDR3 length equals 17 residues. CDR3 sequence (DNA): TGTGCCAGCAGCAAAGAGGTCGGACAGGGAGTGGATCAGCCCCAGCATTTT. Its protein product is CASSKEVGQGVDQPQHF.

This clone has a single count. This chain joins TRBV3-1 (or the pseudogene TRBV3-2) and TRBJ2-3; 9 bases match TRBD2. This CDR3 spans 14 amino acids. V dropped 3 bases and J dropped 5; count of bases not matched to a gene: 3. In germline, CDR1 is LGHDT, CDR2 YNNKEL (reference sequence). CDR3 amino acids: CASSHAGGKDTQYF. DNA of the CDR3: TGTGCCAGCAGCCATGCGGGGGGGAAAGATACGCAGTATTTT.